This T cell receptor (beta chain) stems from a study of sequential checkpoint blockade in melanoma. Study information: Patients were randomized 1:1 to nivolumab-then-ipilimumab or ipilimumab-then-nivolumab first-line.

This clone appeared once. Produced via immunoSEQ multiplex PCR; TCRdb's table is partial and in-frame only. Counted here are about 13,000 clones, roughly four fifths occurring once; the ten biggest clones make up around 28%. As to treatment: randomized to nivolumab then ipilimumab (arm A) or the reverse (arm B). Germline-derived CDR1 and CDR2 are SGHAT and FQNNGV. This CDR3 has 14 residues. Trimming cost V 2 bases and J 5 bases, with 12 bases left between them. This material consisted of CD8+ T cells sorted from blood (inferred from file names), taken from a patient given nivolumab and ipilimumab in sequence. The source is a human donor with melanoma. The V call is TRBV11-2, the J call TRBJ1-1; a possible D gene is TRBD1 (5 bases). The chain's CDR3 is CASSLFAGRTEAFF. Written as DNA, the CDR3 is TGTGCCAGCAGCTTATTCGCAGGGAGGACTGAAGCTTTCTTT. Variable domain in full (rest from reference TRBV11-2 and TRBJ1-1): EAGVAQSPRYKIIEKRQSVAFWCNPISGHATLYWYQQILGQGPKLLIQFQNNGVVDDSQLPKDRFSAERLKGVDSTLKIQPAKLEDSAVYLCASSLFAGRTEAFFGQGTRLTVV.